This T cell receptor (beta chain) came from a study of T cell responses to AZD1222 COVID-19 vaccine. Background on the study: Second doses at about 4 or about 12 weeks were pooled. Study findings and constraints: Donors, mostly white British, included more females; clonal diversity was possibly underestimated.

Concerning this clone itself: Its antigen is still unknown.

Some clones are missing from TCRdb's copy, which holds only in-frame ones; the method was immunoSEQ multiplex PCR. Of 140,000 or so clones in the sample, 92% were seen once. The CDR3 contains 16 residues. Trimming removed 3 bases from V and 1 base from J; junction bases left unmatched: 9. The germline CDR1 and CDR2 sequences are MNHEY and SVGAGI. The TCR sequence derives from an adult in good health. Sequenced material: peripheral blood, taken on day 0 of AZD1222 vaccination. V and J are TRBV6-5 and TRBJ2-7; 7 bases align to TRBD1. Written as DNA, the CDR3 is TGTGCCAGCAGTTATTCCCAGGGACAGCCTTCCTACGAGCAGTACTTC. It encodes CASSYSQGQPSYEQYF.